This T cell receptor beta chain was observed in a study of T-cell memory formation after mild COVID-19. TCRdb reanalysed the 5' RACE reads using MiXCR and keeps one entry per CDR3 protein. This table holds 150,000 to 200,000 distinct CDR3 sequences, around 10% found once. The material sequenced was PBMCs or a T cell subset sorted from them (not recorded which). The receptor was derived from a man between 18 and 29 years old who had mild COVID-19 (a few samples of this study predate the infection). Cell type and time point are not known.

The CDR3 protein is CASSRRTGTDTQYF. The CDR3 DNA is TGTGCCAGCAGCAGACGGACAGGCACAGATACGCAGTATTTT. This sequence joins TRBV3-1 and TRBJ2-3, with D perhaps TRBD1 (6 bases). The germline V gene has CDR1 LGHDT and CDR2 YNNKEL (reference sequence). The CDR3 has 14 residues. Trimming shortened V by 5 bases and J by 1 base, and 10 bases separated the two germline ends.